The entry that follows covers one T cell receptor beta chain sequence. The specificity of this receptor is unknown. No base-level quality is on record; no much larger clone is a single base apart. The library relied on RACE. Sequencer: NextSeq 500. During library preparation, unique molecular identifiers were attached to individual cDNA molecules so that TCRs could be counted in a quantitative, reproducible way. From each blood RNA sample, both TCR alpha and TCR beta chains were sequenced. The source study handled its data this way. The median number of TCRs per sample was over 95,000, ranging from 23,224 to 690,600. V, J and CDR3 annotation of the TCR reads was performed with the Decombinator software suite. Every sample was subsampled to the same number of TCRs (28,000) for the PS versus PT1 abundance plots. TCRs were defined as expanded if absent before sensitization and observed at least eight times at the 2-week time point. TCRdb ran its own pipeline on the public reads, namely fastp trimming at Q25 and MiXCR clone calling, and kept in-frame beta chains. CDR3 protein duplicates are merged, each entry listing the most common genes and DNA. For this entry, the V and J calls and clone size follow TCRdb and not the study's own pipeline. For this sample the table gives about 380,000 distinct CDR3 sequences, of which roughly 6% were detected only once. In total, the top ten clones hold over 5.5% of the sample.

The CDR3, from cysteine to phenylalanine, totals 14 residues. CDR3 DNA only is kept here, 42 bases in frame from base 1. V is cut by 7 bases and J by 0 bases, and the space between the germline ends is 9 bases. CDR1 is given as MNHEY and CDR2 as SVGEGT, both from the germline V gene. These data come from a study of human T cells and chemical hapten exposure (dated by TCRdb to about 2021). Background for the entire study: For sensitization, 2% DPC in acetone was applied to a 2 cm by 2 cm area of upper inner arm skin. Blood for TCR sequencing was provided by twenty-nine alopecia patients at one to four time points (pre-sensitization, 2, 6 and 24 weeks). Throughout the study period of around 25 weeks, patients also received therapeutic DPC doses to the scalp every week. Peripheral blood TCR repertoire changes were tracked in vivo in alopecia patients during primary and secondary sensitization to the hapten diphenylcyclopropenone (DPC). Patch tests used Finn chambers with 0.01% DPC on the upper back, scored after 6 days by International Contact Dermatitis Research Group standards. The patient cohort, mostly female, included alopecia areata with under or over 50% scalp involvement, alopecia totalis and alopecia universalis. The libraries were sequenced as a pool, and the TCR yield per sample differed mostly because of small variations in library volumes within the pool. Blood was sampled from patients pre-sensitization (week 0) and at 2, 6 and about 24 weeks after DPC sensitization.

Overall study outcomes, separate from this receptor: DPC sensitization did not change the number of TCRs with a frequency above 1 in 1000, and there was no evidence of changes in global repertoire structure. Repeated subsampling changed both the strength of the expansion versus patch-test correlation and the threshold at which that correlation became significant. Because all patients had alopecia, a presumed autoimmune disease, the immune response of the patients might differ from that of healthy individuals. A positive correlation was found between the number of PT1 expanded TCRs and patch test score, with significance reached at thresholds 8, 16 and 32 but not 4. Expanded TCRs formed significantly more large CDR3 similarity clusters than pre-sensitization or healthy control sets, consistent with antigen-driven responses.

According to the study, the label for this sample's time point signals: patch test 2, 6 weeks after DPC sensitization. The sample's treatment or condition label is to be understood as: therapeutic diphenylcyclopropenone sensitization with weekly scalp DPC. At every patch-test visit, the blood draw took place before the patch test was put on. Patients were eligible if aged 18 to 70, diagnosed with alopecia and judged suitable for DPC therapy, and pregnant patients were excluded. Unfractionated whole blood was collected in Tempus Blood RNA tubes, and total RNA was extracted from that blood. The chain joins TRBV6-2 or TRBV6-3 to TRBJ2-2; perhaps TRBD1 is the D gene, with 6 bases matching. The TCR originated in a woman between 18 and 29 years old with alopecia areata. Some clones in this sample may be carry-over from other donors' samples. Material: whole blood, obtained in connection with sensitization to the hapten diphenylcyclopropenone (DPC). The CDR3 reads CASTRTANTGELFF. The sequenced DNA: TGTGCCAGCACCCGGACAGCGAACACCGGGGAGCTGTTTTTT.